The T cell receptor (beta chain) under discussion was sequenced for a study of blood T cell repertoires in COVID-19. Germline V gene data show CDR1 as SNHLY and CDR2 as FYNNEI. CDR3 length equals 17 residues. Trimming took 6 bases from V and 2 from J; bases not matched to a gene: 14. Here immunoSEQ multiplex PCR was the method, and the copy in TCRdb shows in-frame clones only, minus some. The sample shows about 160,000 clones, roughly 85% of them seen only once. The source is a man aged 55 to 70 who had recovered from COVID-19. This sequence joins TRBV2 and TRBJ2-5; 8 nucleotides match TRBD2. The sample taken for sequencing was PBMCs or T cells enriched from blood (not recorded which). Here the CDR3 reads CASRAGVTAGVQETQYF. CDR3 DNA: TGTGCCAGCAGGGCAGGGGTGACAGCGGGGGTTCAAGAGACCCAGTACTTC.